These 16 T cell receptor beta chains originate from one sample sequenced in a study of T cell changes during pregnancy in multiple sclerosis. Clones were read by immunoSEQ multiplex PCR, and TCRdb kept only the in-frame ones, dropping some. Here the sample spans approximately 40,000 clones, 75% to 95% being singletons. Sequencing was performed on CD8+ T cells from peripheral blood mononuclear cells, taken after pregnancy. These receptors were taken from a female donor with multiple sclerosis, enrolled in a pregnancy study.

The chain uses TRBV19 and TRBJ1-4; D might be TRBD1 (5 bases). CDR1 LNHDA and CDR2 SQIVND come from the germline V gene (reference sequence). V lost 9 bases to trimming and J lost 8 bases, with 19 bases between them. This CDR3 contains 14 residues. CDR3 in amino acids: CASSHWQGKEKLFF. For the CDR3, the DNA is TGTGCCAGCAGCCATTGGCAGGGCAAGGAAAAACTGTTTTTT.

V and J are TRBV6-4 and TRBJ2-1, with D possibly TRBD1 on 7 matching bases. V was trimmed by 3 bases and J by 2 bases, leaving 11 bases between them. Germline V CDR1 and CDR2: MRHNA, SNTAGT. The CDR3 is 15 residues long. DNA for the CDR3: TGTGCCAGCAGTGAAGGAGGGGGCGCCTACAATGAGCAGTTCTTC. Its protein is CASSEGGGAYNEQFF.

This chain uses TRBV5-5 with TRBJ2-7, with 9 bases aligning to TRBD2. With V trimmed by 1 base and J by 4 bases, 3 bases remained unmatched. The CDR3 has 14 amino acids. Germline values: CDR1 SGHKS, CDR2 YYEKEE (reference sequence). The CDR3 coding sequence is TGTGCCAGCAGCTTGAAGAGCGGGGGGTACGAGCAGTACTTC. Protein: CASSLKSGGYEQYF.

This rearrangement joins TRBV6-5 to TRBJ1-2, with 11 bases matching TRBD1. CDR1 MNHEY and CDR2 SVGAGI come from the germline V gene. This CDR3 is 14 amino acids long. J lost 4 bases, V lost 6 bases, and 4 bases had no gene match. CDR3 sequence: CASSPGQGGYGYTF. CDR3 DNA: TGTGCCAGCAGCCCGGGACAGGGGGGCTATGGCTACACCTTC.

The J gene is TRBJ2-5, the V gene TRBV7-2; TRBD1 matches at 7 bases. Germline V gene lookup returns CDR1 SGHTA and CDR2 FQGNSA. The CDR3 extends over 17 amino acids. J was trimmed by 2 bases and V by 5 bases; bases with no gene match: 14. The CDR3 protein is CASSPLTGIRPQETQYF. The CDR3 DNA reads as TGTGCCAGCAGCCCCCTGACAGGGATTCGACCACAAGAGACCCAGTACTTC.

The chain recombines TRBV4-1 with TRBJ1-5, with no clear D. Germline CDR1 and CDR2: MGHRA and YSYEKL. Trimming cost V 0 bases and J 2 bases, with 11 bases left between them. This CDR3 region has 16 residues. The CDR3 sequence: CASSQEVTSRNQPQHF. Here the CDR3 DNA reads TGCGCCAGCAGCCAAGAAGTGACTTCCCGCAATCAGCCCCAGCATTTT.

The chain uses TRBV7-2 and TRBJ2-2, with TRBD2 matching over 12 bases. The germline gives CDR1 SGHTA, CDR2 FQGNSA. The CDR3 sequence is 15 residues long. Trimming took 8 bases from V and 1 from J; bases not matched to a gene: 2. The CDR3 DNA sequence: TGTGCCAGCCCTAGCGGGGGGGTGAACACCGGGGAGCTGTTTTTT. This sequence encodes CASPSGGVNTGELFF. Together with reference TRBV7-2 and TRBJ2-2, the CDR3 gives the full variable domain: GAGVSQSPSNKVTEKGKDVELRCDPISGHTALYWYRQSLGQGLEFLIYFQGNSAPDKSGLPSDRFSAERTGGSVSTLTIQRTQQEDSAVYLCASPSGGVNTGELFFGEGSRLTVL.

The chain couples TRBV11-2 to TRBJ2-1, with 11 positions matching TRBD2. This CDR3 is built from 13 residues. V lost 6 bases, J lost 12 bases, and 7 bases stayed unmatched. Germline-derived CDR1 and CDR2 are SGHAT and FQNNGV. The CDR3 coding sequence is TGTGCCAGCAGGGTACTAGCGGGAGTATTGCAGTTCTTC. Its translation: CASRVLAGVLQFF.

The rearrangement links TRBV11-2 to TRBJ2-7; D is unclear. V was trimmed by 1 base and J by 3 bases, leaving 7 bases between them. The CDR3 is 13 amino acids. Germline values: CDR1 SGHAT, CDR2 FQNNGV. CDR3: CASSLAFGYEQYF. In DNA form, the CDR3 reads TGTGCCAGCAGCTTAGCGTTCGGCTACGAGCAGTACTTC.

This clone was seen once. The chain uses TRBV4-1 and TRBJ2-7; no firm D call. Trimming stripped 1 base from V and 1 base from J, with 8 bases between. Per germline, CDR1 MGHRA and CDR2 YSYEKL. The CDR3 covers 14 residues. The CDR3, as DNA: TGCGCCAGCAGCCAAGGACTCTTATCCTACGAGCAGTACTTC. Translated, it gives CASSQGLLSYEQYF.

The chain recombines TRBV4-1 with TRBJ2-3, with 12 bases that match TRBD1. J was trimmed by 4 bases and V by 3 bases; bases with no gene match: 11. The CDR3 spans 18 residues. CDR1 and CDR2 (germline): MGHRA, YSYEKL. Here the CDR3 reads CASSHPGTGGWSSDTQYF. CDR3 DNA: TGCGCCAGCAGCCATCCCGGGACAGGGGGCTGGTCGTCAGATACGCAGTATTTT.

The chain joins TRBV27 to TRBJ2-7; 12 bases fit TRBD1. The germline V gene encodes CDR1 MNHEY and CDR2 SMNVEV (reference sequence). The CDR3 runs to 16 residues. Trimming cost V 8 bases and J 4 bases; bases outside gene matches: 12. The CDR3 region has the DNA TGTGCCAGCGGCCGTGTGGGACAGGGGGCGCGGTACGAGCAGTACTTC. Its translation is CASGRVGQGARYEQYF.

Written as DNA, the CDR3 is TGTGCCAGCAGCTCCCAGCGGGACCTCTACGAGCAGTACTTC. This codes for CASSSQRDLYEQYF. J is TRBJ2-7 and V is TRBV7-9; 7 positions agree with TRBD2. In germline, CDR1 is SEHNR, CDR2 FQNEAQ (reference sequence). The CDR3 totals 14 residues. With V trimmed by 4 bases and J by 3 bases, 6 bases remained unmatched.

V gene TRBV7-6 combines with J gene TRBJ1-1; D gene unclear. The CDR3 spans 15 residues. Germline assignment: CDR1 SGHVS and CDR2 FNYEAQ. Deletions cut 0 bases from V and 1 base from J, with 9 bases between. CDR3 sequence: CASSLAGIRNTEAFF. Here the CDR3 DNA reads TGTGCCAGCAGCTTAGCCGGGATACGGAACACTGAAGCTTTCTTT. Combining the CDR3 with reference TRBV7-6 and TRBJ1-1 gives the whole variable domain GAGVSQSPRYKVTKRGQDVALRCDPISGHVSLYWYRQALGQGPEFLTYFNYEAQQDKSGLPNDRFSAERPEGSISTLTIQRTEQRDSAMYRCASSLAGIRNTEAFFGQGTRLTVV.

This chain connects TRBV5-5 to TRBJ2-7; TRBD1 matches 8 bases. Germline V gene lookup returns CDR1 SGHKS and CDR2 YYEKEE (reference sequence). The V and J ends lost 0 bases and 4 bases, in that order; junction bases with no gene match: 3. CDR3 length: 14 amino acids. CDR3 sequence reads: CASSLEDRVYEQYF. In DNA form, the CDR3 reads TGTGCCAGCAGCTTGGAGGACAGGGTGTACGAGCAGTACTTC.

The CDR3 sequence is CASSRSGGEDKYF. In nucleotides, the CDR3 is TGTGCCAGCAGCCGGTCGGGGGGCGAAGATAAGTACTTC. The chain uses TRBV7-3 and TRBJ2-7; D possibly corresponds to TRBD2 (7 bases). The CDR3 extends over 13 amino acids. Per the germline V gene, CDR1 is SGHTA and CDR2 is FQGTGA. V shed 5 bases and J shed 11 bases, with 19 bases lying between them.